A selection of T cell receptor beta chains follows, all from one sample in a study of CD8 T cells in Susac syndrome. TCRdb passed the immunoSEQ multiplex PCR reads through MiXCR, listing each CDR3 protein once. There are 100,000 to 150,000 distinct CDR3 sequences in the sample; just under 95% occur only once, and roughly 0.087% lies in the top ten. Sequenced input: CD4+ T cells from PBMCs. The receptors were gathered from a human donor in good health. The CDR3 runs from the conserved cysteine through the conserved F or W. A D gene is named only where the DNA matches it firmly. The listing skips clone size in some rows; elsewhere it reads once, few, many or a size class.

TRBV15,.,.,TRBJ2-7,TGTGCCACCAGCAGAGCCCAGGGAACCTACGAGCAGTACTTC,CATSRAQGTYEQYF
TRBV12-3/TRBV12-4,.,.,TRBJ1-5,TGTGCCAGCAGTTCAATCAGCAATCAGCCCCAGCATTTT,CASSSISNQPQHF
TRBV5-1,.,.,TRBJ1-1,TGCGCCAGCAGCTTGCAAGGGTACACTGAAGCTTTCTTT,CASSLQGYTEAFF
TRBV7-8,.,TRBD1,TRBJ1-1,TGTGCCAGCAGCGCTCGGGACAGGGTCACTGAAGCTTTCTTT,CASSARDRVTEAFF
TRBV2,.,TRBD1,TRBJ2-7,TGTGCCAGCCGCGAGGGGGCCGAGCAGTACTTC,CASREGAEQYF
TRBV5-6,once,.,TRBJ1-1,TGTGCCAGCAGCTCCCTGGACTCAGACACTGAAGCTTTCTTT,CASSSLDSDTEAFF
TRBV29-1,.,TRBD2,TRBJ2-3,TGCAGCGTTTTACTAGCGGCCTTTGGGGCAGATACGCAGTATTTT,CSVLLAAFGADTQYF
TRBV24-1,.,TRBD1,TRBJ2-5,TGTGCCACCAGTGACCGTAGGACAGGGCATCAGACCCAGTACTTC,CATSDRRTGHQTQYF
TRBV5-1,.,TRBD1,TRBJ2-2,TGCGCCAGCAGCTCCACAGGGGCTTCGAACACCGGGGAGCTGTTTTTT,CASSSTGASNTGELFF
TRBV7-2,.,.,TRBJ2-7,TGTGCCAGCAGCCTCTCAAATTCCTACGAGCAGTACTTC,CASSLSNSYEQYF
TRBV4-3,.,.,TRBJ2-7,TGCGCCAGCAGCCAAGAAAATCATGTCACCTACGAGCAGTACTTC,CASSQENHVTYEQYF
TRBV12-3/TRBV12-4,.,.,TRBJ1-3,TGTGCCAGCAGTTTTGGGAGAAACACCATATATTTT,CASSFGRNTIYF
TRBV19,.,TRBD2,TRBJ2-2,TGTGCCAGTAGGGGACTAGCGGGAGGGCATTCCGGGGAGCTGTTTTTT,CASRGLAGGHSGELFF
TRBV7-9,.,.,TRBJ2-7,TGTGCCAGCAGCTTGGGAAGGAAAACCTACGAGCAGTACTTC,CASSLGRKTYEQYF
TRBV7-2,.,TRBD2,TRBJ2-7,TGTGCCAGCAGCACCCGGACTAGCGGGTTTACCCCCCTGAGGTACTTC,CASSTRTSGFTPLRYF
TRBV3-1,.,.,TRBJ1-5,TGTGCCAGCAGCCACGGAACTCTTAATCAGCCCCAGCATTTT,CASSHGTLNQPQHF
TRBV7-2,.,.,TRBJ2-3,TGTGCCAGCAGCCCTAGAGTAGCGGGCACAGATACGCAGTATTTT,CASSPRVAGTDTQYF
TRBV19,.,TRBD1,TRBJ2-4,TGTGCCAGTAGTATAGGAGGGACAGGGCAAAACATTCAGTACTTC,CASSIGGTGQNIQYF
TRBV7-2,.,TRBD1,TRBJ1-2,TGTGCCAGCAGCAAAGGGGACAGGGTGGATTATGGCTACACCTTC,CASSKGDRVDYGYTF
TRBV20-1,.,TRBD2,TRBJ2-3,TGCAGTGCTAGGGGACTAGCGGGAGTGGTAGATACGCAGTATTTT,CSARGLAGVVDTQYF
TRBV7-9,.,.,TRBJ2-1,TGTGCCAGCAGTTACAGGGAGCCTCGGTACAATGAGCAGTTCTTC,CASSYREPRYNEQFF
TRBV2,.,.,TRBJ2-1,TGTGCCAGCAGGTCGGAGGGGGGAGGCTGGAGCGATGAGCAGTTCTTC,CASRSEGGGWSDEQFF
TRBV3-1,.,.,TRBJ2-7,TGTGCCAGCAGCCAAGGAAGGGAGCCCACTGACGAGCAGTACTTC,CASSQGREPTDEQYF
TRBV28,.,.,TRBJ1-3,TGTGCCAGCAGTTTGGGCCTGTTCTCTGGAAACACCATATATTTT,CASSLGLFSGNTIYF
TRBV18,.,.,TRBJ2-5,TGTGCCAGCTCACCTTCAGGGGAAGAGACCCAGTACTTC,CASSPSGEETQYF
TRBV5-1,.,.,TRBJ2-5,TGCGCCAGCAGCCCGTCTGTCGGACCACAAGAGACCCAGTACTTC,CASSPSVGPQETQYF
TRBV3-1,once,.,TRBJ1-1,TGTGCCAGCAGCCCCATACACCTGAACACTGAAGCTTTCTTT,CASSPIHLNTEAFF
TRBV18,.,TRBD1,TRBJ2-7,TGTGCCAGCTCACCAGGACAGGGGGAGGCCTACGAGCAGTACTTC,CASSPGQGEAYEQYF
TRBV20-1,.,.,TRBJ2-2,TGCAGTGCTAGAGGGCAGACAGGATACACCGGGGAGCTGTTTTTT,CSARGQTGYTGELFF
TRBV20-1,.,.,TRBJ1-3,TGCAGTGCTAGCGGTGGGCCTGGAAACACCATATATTTT,CSASGGPGNTIYF
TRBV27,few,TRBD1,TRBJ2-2,TGTGCCAGCAACAGGGGAACCGGGGAGCTGTTTTTT,CASNRGTGELFF
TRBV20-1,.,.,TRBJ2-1,TGCAGTGCGACCCCCCGGCAGGGCTTGAGTTACAATGAGCAGTTCTTC,CSATPRQGLSYNEQFF
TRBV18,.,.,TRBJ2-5,TGTGCCAGCTCACCACCGGTCGGCCAAGAGACCCAGTACTTC,CASSPPVGQETQYF
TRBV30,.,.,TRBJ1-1,TGTGCCTGGAGTAGGAACCGTGGGGGAGCGAACACTGAAGCTTTCTTT,CAWSRNRGGANTEAFF
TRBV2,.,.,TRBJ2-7,TGTGCCAGCAGTGAACAGTCTCCAAACCTCTACGAGCAGTACTTC,CASSEQSPNLYEQYF
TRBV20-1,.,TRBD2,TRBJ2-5,TGCAGTGCTAGAGATCGTAGCAGCGGGAGTGGGGAGACCCAGTACTTC,CSARDRSSGSGETQYF
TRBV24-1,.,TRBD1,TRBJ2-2,TGTGCCACCAGTGATCCCCTTGGACAGGGCGCCGGGGAGCTGTTTTTT,CATSDPLGQGAGELFF
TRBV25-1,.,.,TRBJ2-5,TGTGCCAGCAGTGAATGGGGAGGGGGTGTAAAAGAGACCCAGTACTTC,CASSEWGGGVKETQYF
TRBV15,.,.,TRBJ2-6,TGTGCCACCAGCAGAGATGGGAGGAAATCCTCTGGGGCCAACGTCCTGACTTTC,CATSRDGRKSSGANVLTF
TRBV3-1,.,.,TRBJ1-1,TGTGCCAGCACCTATGGGGTCGGCATGAACACTGAAGCTTTCTTT,CASTYGVGMNTEAFF
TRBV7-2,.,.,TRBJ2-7,TGTGCCAGCAGCTCTCCGGGGAACCCCTACGAGCAGTACTTC,CASSSPGNPYEQYF
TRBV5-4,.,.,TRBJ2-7,TGTGCCAGCAGCTTGGGGGGAAATTCCTACGAGCAGTACTTC,CASSLGGNSYEQYF
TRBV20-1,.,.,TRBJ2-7,TGCAGTGCTAAGAACCTCTTAGGGGCCGAGCAGTACTTC,CSAKNLLGAEQYF
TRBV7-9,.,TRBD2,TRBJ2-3,TGTGCCAGCAGCTTAGGTATGGGGACTAGCGACACAGATACGCAGTATTTT,CASSLGMGTSDTDTQYF
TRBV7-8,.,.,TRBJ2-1,TGTGCCAGCAGCTTAGCCCAGGGACTGGGCCCCCAGTTCTTC,CASSLAQGLGPQFF
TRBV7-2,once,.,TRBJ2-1,TGTGCCAGCAGCTCAGCGTATTACAATGAGCAGTTCTTC,CASSSAYYNEQFF
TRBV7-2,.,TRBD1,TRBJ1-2,TGTGCCAGCAGCTCTCCCCTCCGGGACAGCTATGGCTACACCTTC,CASSSPLRDSYGYTF
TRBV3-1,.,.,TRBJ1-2,TGTGCCAGCAGCCACTCCGAATTTGGCTATGGCTACACCTTC,CASSHSEFGYGYTF
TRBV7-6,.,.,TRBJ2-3,TGTGCCAGCAGCCCCCGCGGGAACACAGATACGCAGTATTTT,CASSPRGNTDTQYF
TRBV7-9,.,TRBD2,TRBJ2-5,TGTGCCAGCAGCCCCTTAGATACTAGCGGGAGTCGAGAGACCCAGTACTTC,CASSPLDTSGSRETQYF
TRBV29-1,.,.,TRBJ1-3,TGCAGCGTTGTGAGCTCTGGAAACACCATATATTTT,CSVVSSGNTIYF
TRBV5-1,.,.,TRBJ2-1,TGCGCCAGCAGAAAGGACCATGGCGGGAATCTCAATGAGCAGTTCTTC,CASRKDHGGNLNEQFF
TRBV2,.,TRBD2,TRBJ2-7,TGTGCCAGCAGAGGAGGACTAGCGGGAGCCTACGAGCAGTACTTC,CASRGGLAGAYEQYF
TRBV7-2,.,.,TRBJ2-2,TGTGCCAGCAGCTTAGTTCCAGGGAGCACCGGGGAGCTGTTTTTT,CASSLVPGSTGELFF
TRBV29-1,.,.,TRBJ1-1,TGCAGCGTTGTCAGGGGCACTGAAGCTTTCTTT,CSVVRGTEAFF
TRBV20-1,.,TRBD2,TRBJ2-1,TGCAGTGCTAGAAGGTCTAGCGGGAGTTACAATGAGCAGTTCTTC,CSARRSSGSYNEQFF